A selection of T cell receptor beta chains follows, all from one sample in a study of blood T cell repertoires in COVID-19. Assay: immunoSEQ multiplex PCR; the TCRdb copy retains only in-frame clones and omits some. The table lists fewer than 250,000 clones, roughly nine tenths of them singletons. Sequencing was carried out using peripheral blood. Source of these receptors: a man in his forties with acute or convalescent COVID-19. CDR3s include the opening cysteine and the closing phenylalanine or tryptophan. A D gene is named only where the DNA matches it firmly. A clone size is listed for some rows: how often the clone was seen (once, few, many), or a class if it is expanded.

j_call	d_call	clone_size	v_call	cdr3_aa	cdr3_nt
TRBJ2-1	.	.	TRBV15	CATSRALQPGMLNEQFF	TGTGCCACCAGCAGAGCCTTACAGCCCGGGATGCTGAATGAGCAGTTCTTC
TRBJ1-4	.	few	TRBV27	CASFDRRVEKLFF	TGTGCCAGCTTCGACAGAAGGGTTGAAAAACTGTTTTTT
TRBJ2-2	.	.	TRBV4-3	CASSQSGVTGELFF	TGCGCCAGCAGCCAATCGGGAGTCACCGGGGAGCTGTTTTTT
TRBJ1-4	.	.	TRBV27	CASSSALVEKLFF	TGTGCCAGCAGTTCGGCCCTAGTTGAAAAACTGTTTTTT
TRBJ1-2	.	.	TRBV30	CAWSAGDYGYTF	TGTGCCTGGAGTGCAGGGGACTATGGCTACACCTTC
TRBJ1-6	TRBD1	once	TRBV5-1	CASSSTGTGLRNSPLHF	TGCGCCAGCAGCTCTACCGGGACAGGGTTGAGAAATTCACCCCTCCACTTT
TRBJ1-1	TRBD1	.	TRBV7-9	CASSGRQGYSTEAFF	TGTGCCAGCAGCGGAAGACAGGGCTATAGCACTGAAGCTTTCTTT
TRBJ2-3	.	.	TRBV14	CASSQVGGSSTDTQYF	TGTGCCAGCAGCCAAGTCGGTGGTTCGAGCACAGATACGCAGTATTTT
TRBJ1-5	.	.	TRBV30	CAWRGGSNQPQHF	TGTGCCTGGAGGGGGGGTAGCAATCAGCCCCAGCATTTT
TRBJ1-1	.	.	TRBV27	CASSLVEGRSEAFF	TGTGCCAGCAGTTTAGTAGAGGGTAGGTCTGAAGCTTTCTTT
TRBJ1-3	.	.	TRBV29-1	CSVAQASGNTIYF	TGCAGCGTCGCACAGGCCTCTGGAAACACCATATATTTT
TRBJ2-2	.	.	TRBV7-9	CASTLDAAGELFF	TGTGCCAGCACCCTCGACGCGGCCGGGGAGCTGTTTTTT
TRBJ2-2	.	.	TRBV2	CASSELLYSVGELFF	TGTGCCAGCAGTGAACTACTATATTCGGTCGGGGAGCTGTTTTTT
TRBJ2-1	.	.	TRBV18	CASSPRASDYNEQFF	TGTGCCAGCTCACCACGGGCTAGCGACTACAATGAGCAGTTCTTC
TRBJ2-5	TRBD2	.	TRBV19	CASSISGTSGAETQYF	TGTGCCAGTAGTATAAGTGGGACTAGCGGGGCGGAGACCCAGTACTTC
TRBJ2-7	TRBD1	.	TRBV4-1	CASSRGQGATSYEQYF	TGCGCCAGCAGCCGCGGACAGGGGGCCACCTCCTACGAGCAGTACTTC
TRBJ1-5	.	.	TRBV25-1	CASSPGGTHQPQHF	TGTGCCAGCAGTCCCGGCGGGACTCATCAGCCCCAGCATTTT
TRBJ2-3	.	.	TRBV4-3	CASSLGEGDTQYF	TGCGCCAGCAGCCTAGGAGAAGGAGATACGCAGTATTTT
TRBJ2-7	TRBD2	.	TRBV6-5	CASSSGTSATYEQYF	TGTGCCAGCAGCTCCGGGACTAGCGCCACCTACGAGCAGTACTTC
TRBJ2-1	TRBD2	.	TRBV11-3	CASSISGTSGRASEQFF	TGTGCCAGCAGCATCTCCGGGACTAGCGGGAGGGCCAGTGAGCAGTTCTTC
TRBJ1-6	.	.	TRBV30	CAWSVSGWTSPLHF	TGTGCCTGGAGTGTGTCAGGGTGGACTTCACCCCTCCACTTT
TRBJ2-7	TRBD1	.	TRBV6-5	CASSYSGTGVYEQYF	TGTGCCAGCAGTTACTCCGGGACAGGCGTCTACGAGCAGTACTTC
TRBJ1-6	.	.	TRBV27	CASSSDRRNSPLHF	TGTGCCAGCAGTTCCGACAGACGGAATTCACCCCTCCACTTT
TRBJ1-2	TRBD1	.	TRBV7-9	CASSSLEGQPLGYTF	TGTGCCAGCAGCTCGCTCGAGGGACAGCCGCTGGGCTACACCTTC
TRBJ1-1	.	.	TRBV25-1	CASSDGAAPGNTEAFF	TGTGCCAGCAGTGATGGTGCAGCGCCCGGGAACACTGAAGCTTTCTTT
TRBJ1-1	TRBD1	.	TRBV7-9	CASSSQGEATEAFF	TGTGCCAGCAGTTCTCAGGGGGAGGCCACTGAAGCTTTCTTT
TRBJ2-5	.	few	TRBV5-8	CASSGRRLKETQYF	TGTGCCAGCAGCGGGAGGAGGTTGAAAGAGACCCAGTACTTC
TRBJ1-4	.	once	TRBV5-8	CASSLLYREGLFF	TGTGCCAGCAGCTTGCTCTACAGGGAGGGACTGTTTTTT
TRBJ2-7	.	once	TRBV18	CASSPDSSYEQYF	TGTGCCAGCTCACCCGACAGTAGCTACGAGCAGTACTTC
TRBJ2-7	TRBD1	.	TRBV7-8	CASSLRETGGYEQYF	TGTGCCAGCAGCTTAAGAGAAACAGGGGGGTACGAGCAGTACTTC
TRBJ2-1	.	.	TRBV19	CASTTNTGGPGNEQFF	TGTGCCAGTACCACAAATACCGGGGGGCCTGGGAATGAGCAGTTCTTC
TRBJ1-5	TRBD1	.	TRBV2	CASSPGTGRNQPQHF	TGTGCCAGCAGTCCCGGGACAGGGAGAAATCAGCCCCAGCATTTT
TRBJ2-7	.	many	TRBV11-1	CASSFGGDSYEQYF	TGTGCCAGCAGCTTCGGAGGGGATTCCTACGAGCAGTACTTC
TRBJ2-6	.	.	TRBV6-6	CASSQKKLGRGYQEGGGANVLTF	TGTGCCAGCAGTCAGAAGAAGTTAGGCAGGGGGTACCAGGAGGGCGGCGGGGCCAACGTCCTGACTTTC
TRBJ2-3	TRBD2	once	TRBV18	CASSPTSGSSTDTQYF	TGTGCCAGCTCACCAACTAGCGGGTCCTCAACAGATACGCAGTATTTT
TRBJ2-3	TRBD2	.	TRBV2	CASRTSGRTDTQYF	TGTGCCAGCAGGACGAGCGGGAGAACAGATACGCAGTATTTT
TRBJ2-7	.	.	TRBV6-5	CASSPQTNEQYF	TGTGCCAGCAGTCCTCAGACAAACGAGCAGTACTTC